The clone carrying this T cell receptor (beta chain) is medium-sized in the sample. What it binds is unknown. The TCR beta CDR3 region was amplified by multiplex PCR employing 32 V and 13 J primers. MiXCR, run by TCRdb on the multiplex PCR reads, gives a single entry per CDR3 protein. The data contain thousands of distinct CDR3 sequences, 20% to 25% of them singletons. Germline CDR1 DFQATT, CDR2 SNEGSKA (reference sequence). This CDR3 has 11 residues. V dropped 6 bases and J dropped 1 base, with 7 bases sitting between them. The data stem from a study of immune heterogeneity within non-small cell lung tumors. Whole-study findings and limits: Identical dominant CDR3 beta clonotypes recurred among a patient's tumor sites, alongside site-unique high-frequency clones. Statistically, local T-cell clonality exhibited a moderate yet significant correlation with local tumor mutational burden (R approximately 0.3).

The template consisted of bulk tumor genomic DNA, with 600 ng used per sample. Biopsies, several per primary tumor and spaced far apart, were collected during surgery. With untreated, newly diagnosed non-small cell lung cancer, the patients went on to undergo curative surgery. Everyone who gave samples had just been diagnosed with non-small cell lung cancer and was having surgery with curative intent. The sample comprised lung tumor tissue. This clonotype originated in a man between 65 and 85 years old with non-small cell lung cancer. The chain uses TRBV20-1 and TRBJ2-7; tentatively, D is TRBD2 (5 bases). The CDR3 DNA reads as TGCAGTGCGGAGGTTTCCTACGAGCAGTACTTC. Amino acids: CSAEVSYEQYF.